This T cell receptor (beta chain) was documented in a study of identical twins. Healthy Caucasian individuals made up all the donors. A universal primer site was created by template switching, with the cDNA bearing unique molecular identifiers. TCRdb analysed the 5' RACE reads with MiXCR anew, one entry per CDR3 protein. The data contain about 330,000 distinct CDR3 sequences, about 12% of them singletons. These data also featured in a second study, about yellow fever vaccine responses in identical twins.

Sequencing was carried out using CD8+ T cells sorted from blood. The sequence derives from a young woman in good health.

The CDR3 DNA is TGTGCCAGCGGGCCTACTCCTTCCTACGAGCAGTACTTC. It encodes CASGPTPSYEQYF. The chain uses TRBV27 and TRBJ2-7; no definite D call. CDR1 MNHEY and CDR2 SMNVEV come from the germline V gene (reference sequence). The CDR3 length is 13 residues. Deletions cut 8 bases from V and 1 base from J, with 12 bases between.